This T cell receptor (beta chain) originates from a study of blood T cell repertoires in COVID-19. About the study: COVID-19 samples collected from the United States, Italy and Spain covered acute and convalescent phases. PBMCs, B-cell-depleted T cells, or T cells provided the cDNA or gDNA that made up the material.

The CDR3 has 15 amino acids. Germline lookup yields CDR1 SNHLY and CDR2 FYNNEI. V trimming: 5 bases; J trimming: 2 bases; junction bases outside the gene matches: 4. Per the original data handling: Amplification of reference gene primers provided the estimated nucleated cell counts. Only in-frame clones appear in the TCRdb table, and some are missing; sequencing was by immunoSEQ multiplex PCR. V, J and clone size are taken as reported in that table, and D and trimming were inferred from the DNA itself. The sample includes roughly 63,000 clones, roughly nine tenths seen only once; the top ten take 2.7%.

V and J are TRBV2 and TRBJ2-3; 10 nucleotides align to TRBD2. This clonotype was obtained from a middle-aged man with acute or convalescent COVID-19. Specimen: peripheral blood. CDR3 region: CASSPSGRATDTQYF. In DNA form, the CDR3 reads TGTGCCAGCAGTCCGAGCGGGAGGGCCACAGATACGCAGTATTTT.